This TCR beta chain was obtained from a study of blood T cell repertoires in COVID-19. Study-level information: Both acute and convalescent COVID-19 samples were obtained from the United States, Italy and Spain. T cells, B-cell-depleted T cells, or PBMCs provided the cDNA or gDNA that served as material.

Source study methods: Amplification from reference gene primers served as the basis for estimated nucleated cell counts. Generated by immunoSEQ multiplex PCR, the TCRdb table keeps only in-frame clones and is missing some. V, J and clone size derive from that table, while D and trimming were established from the DNA sequence. Found here are 200,000 or so clones, about 80% of them singletons; the top ten hold 6% to 8%. This TCR was recovered from a human donor with acute or convalescent COVID-19. The donor label of this sample is uncertain. Source material: peripheral blood.

The CDR3 DNA sequence: TGTGCCAGCAGAACGGACAGGAACACCGGGGAGCTGTTTTTT. This encodes CASRTDRNTGELFF. This chain joins TRBV7-9 and TRBJ2-2; the D gene is possibly TRBD1 (6 bases). CDR1 is SEHNR and CDR2 is FQNEAQ in the germline V gene (reference sequence). This CDR3 comprises 14 residues. V was trimmed by 6 bases and J by 1 base, leaving 9 bases between them.